This entry lists 18 T cell receptor beta chains sequenced from one sample in a study of cytomegalovirus exposure and HLA in healthy donors. A multiplex PCR was run with 60 Vbeta primers and 13 Jbeta primers. Sequencing was performed with immunoSEQ multiplex PCR; in TCRdb, only in-frame clones are kept and a portion is missing. The sample carries under 200,000 clones, roughly 73% recorded once. The sequencing input was PBMCs. All receptors come from a woman aged 40 to 55 in good health and CMV-seropositive.

This chain joins TRBV30 and TRBJ1-4, with D unresolved. Trimming cost V 0 bases and J 5 bases, with 7 bases left between them. CDR3 size: 13 residues. Germline assignment: CDR1 GTSNPN and CDR2 SVGIG (reference sequence). The CDR3 spells CAWSVRKNEKLFF. As DNA, the CDR3 is TGTGCCTGGAGTGTGAGAAAGAATGAAAAACTGTTTTTT.

This clone was seen just once. The rearrangement joins TRBV6-1 to TRBJ1-1, with 8 bases aligning to TRBD1. The CDR3 length is 15 residues. The germline V gene has CDR1 MNHNS and CDR2 SASEGT. Trimming took 4 bases from V and 7 from J; bases not matched to a gene: 11. CDR3 sequence (DNA): TGTGCCAGCAGTGCCCTACGGACAGGGTCGAATGAAGCTTTCTTT. This sequence encodes CASSALRTGSNEAFF.

The chain employs TRBV7-9 and TRBJ2-2; D is possibly TRBD1 (6 bases). CDR3 length equals 14 residues. Germline lookup yields CDR1 SEHNR and CDR2 FQNEAQ (reference sequence). The V and J ends lost 0 bases and 4 bases respectively, with 6 bases between them. Written as DNA, the CDR3 is TGTGCCAGCAGCTTAGCGACAGGCACCGGGGAGCTGTTTTTT. Protein: CASSLATGTGELFF.

The sample holds a few counts of this clone. The V and J genes are TRBV7-8 and TRBJ2-1; D call uncertain. Trimming stripped 1 base from V and 12 bases from J, with 7 bases between. CDR1 and CDR2 (germline): SGHVS, FQNEAQ. CDR3 size: 11 residues. The CDR3 spells CASSLDSWQFF. CDR3 bases: TGTGCCAGCAGCTTAGACAGTTGGCAGTTCTTC.

In its sample, this clone was seen once. This chain links TRBV9 with TRBJ2-5; 8 nucleotides line up with TRBD2. This CDR3 has 14 residues. The ends lost 4 bases at V and 3 bases at J; junction bases unmatched: 5. CDR1 is SGDLS and CDR2 is YYNGEE in the germline V gene. The CDR3 spells CASSPSGGEETQYF. In nucleotides, the CDR3 is TGTGCCAGCAGCCCCTCGGGAGGGGAAGAGACCCAGTACTTC.

This clone occurred a few times. The V and J genes are TRBV5-8 and TRBJ2-7, with TRBD2 identical over 10 bases. CDR1 and CDR2 from the germline V gene are SGHTS and YDEGEE. The CDR3 has 15 amino acids. Losses at the gene ends were 0 bases for V and 5 bases for J; bases not matched to a gene: 5. Written as DNA, the CDR3 is TGTGCCAGCAGCTTGGAGGGACTAGCGACTAACGAGCAGTACTTC. Translation: CASSLEGLATNEQYF.

V gene TRBV7-6 combines with J gene TRBJ2-1; D unresolved. Trimming pared 1 base from V and 10 bases from J, leaving 8 bases between. The CDR3 is 12 residues long. Per the germline V gene, CDR1 is SGHVS and CDR2 is FNYEAQ. For the CDR3, the DNA is TGTGCCAGCAGCTTAGTGCTATCGGAGCAGTTCTTC. Translated, it gives CASSLVLSEQFF.

The chain links TRBV5-1 to TRBJ2-4; D remains ambiguous. Trimming cost V 3 bases and J 0 bases, with 16 bases left between them. The CDR3 is 17 amino acids. The germline V gene has CDR1 SGHRS and CDR2 YFSETQ. The CDR3 sequence: CASSSDPGRLAKNIQYF. DNA for the CDR3: TGCGCCAGCAGCTCAGACCCAGGAAGATTAGCCAAAAACATTCAGTACTTC.

This chain links TRBV15 with TRBJ1-3; D not resolved. There are 15 residues in the CDR3. V lost 1 base, J lost 0 bases, and 7 bases lay in between. Germline assignment: CDR1 LNHNV and CDR2 YYDKDF (reference sequence). The CDR3 reads CATSRGRDSGNTIYF. The CDR3, as DNA: TGTGCCACCAGCAGAGGTAGAGACTCTGGAAACACCATATATTTT.

The rearrangement joins TRBV7-9 to TRBJ1-2; D not resolved. CDR3 size: 14 residues. Germline CDR1 SEHNR, CDR2 FQNEAQ (reference sequence). V lost 0 bases to trimming and J lost 2 bases, with 7 bases between them. The CDR3 DNA reads TGTGCCAGCAGCTTAGCGCCAGAAAACTATGGCTACACCTTC. It yields the protein CASSLAPENYGYTF.

This chain connects TRBV7-2 to TRBJ2-7, with D tentatively TRBD1 (6 bases). There are 13 residues in the CDR3. V was trimmed by 5 bases and J by 3 bases, leaving 11 bases between them. Germline V gene lookup returns CDR1 SGHTA and CDR2 FQGNSA. DNA of the CDR3: TGTGCCAGCAGCGGTTTGACAGGCTACGAGCAGTACTTC. This sequence encodes CASSGLTGYEQYF.

For the CDR3, the DNA is TGTGCCAGTAGTAGCGAGGTGAGGAACACTGAAGCTTTCTTT. It is translated as CASSSEVRNTEAFF. The J gene is TRBJ1-1, the V gene TRBV19, with D hard to call. This CDR3 has 14 amino acids. Germline loops: CDR1 LNHDA, CDR2 SQIVND (reference sequence). Trimming removed 4 bases from V and 1 base from J, with 10 bases in between.

This chain uses TRBV5-1 with TRBJ2-6, with 12 bases aligning to TRBD2. With 4 bases clipped from V and 2 bases from J, the junction kept 10 bases outside the gene matches. CDR1 and CDR2 (germline): SGHRS, YFSETQ. The CDR3 consists of 19 residues. The CDR3 bases are TGCGCCAGCAGCCAGGAAGGACTAGCGGGAATCGCTGGGGCCAACGTCCTGACTTTC. The encoded protein is CASSQEGLAGIAGANVLTF. The variable domain in full, completed from reference TRBV5-1 and TRBJ2-6, reads KAGVTQTPRYLIKTRGQQVTLSCSPISGHRSVSWYQQTPGQGLQFLFEYFSETQRNKGNFPGRFSGRQFSNSRSEMNVSTLELGDSALYLCASSQEGLAGIAGANVLTFGAGSRLTVL.

The J gene is TRBJ1-5, the V gene TRBV6-5, with 7 nucleotides matching TRBD1. This CDR3 is 13 amino acids long. The germline V gene encodes CDR1 MNHEY and CDR2 SVGAGI. The V and J ends lost 6 bases and 1 base, in that order; junction bases with no gene match: 0. The CDR3 region is CASRQGSNQPQHF. In nucleotides, the CDR3 is TGTGCCAGCAGACAGGGGAGCAATCAGCCCCAGCATTTT.

This rearrangement joins TRBV4-2 to TRBJ2-1, with TRBD2 as a possible D gene (6 bases). Germline CDR1 LGHNA, CDR2 YNFKEQ. The CDR3 runs 15 residues. The V end lost 5 bases, the J end lost 3 bases, and 14 bases lay between the germline ends. The CDR3 loop is CASSLERVLYNEQFF. CDR3 DNA sequence: TGTGCCAGCAGCTTAGAGCGGGTTCTCTACAATGAGCAGTTCTTC.

The chain links TRBV29-1 to TRBJ1-2; 8 nucleotides line up with TRBD1. The V and J ends lost 6 bases and 8 bases, in that order; junction bases with no gene match: 8. The CDR3 length is 12 residues. CDR1 is SQVTM and CDR2 is ANQGSEA in the germline V gene. The CDR3 protein is CSVERGQAGYTF. For the CDR3, the DNA is TGCAGCGTGGAAAGGGGACAGGCGGGCTACACCTTC. Full variable domain (rest looked up from reference TRBV29-1 and TRBJ1-2): SAVISQKPSRDICQRGTSLTIQCQVDSQVTMMFWYRQQPGQSLTLIATANQGSEATYESGFVIDKFPISRPNLTFSTLTVSNMSPEDSSIYLCSVERGQAGYTFGSGTRLTVV.

This clone was observed a single time. A read error may account for a junction end that differs from germline. The sample carries other DNA sequences with the same CDR3. The chain uses TRBV11-2 and TRBJ1-4; 8 nucleotides match TRBD1. Germline assignment: CDR1 SGHAT and CDR2 FQNNGV. The CDR3 runs to 14 residues. This chain's CDR3 is CASSLRTGSEKLFF. DNA of the CDR3: TGCGCCAGCAGCTTAAGGACAGGGAGTGAAAAACTGTTTTTT.

J is TRBJ1-1 and V is TRBV6-6, with TRBD1 matching 9 bases. The CDR3 consists of 12 residues. Per germline, CDR1 MNHNY and CDR2 SVGAGI (reference sequence). Trimming cost V 10 bases and J 3 bases; bases outside gene matches: 3. The CDR3 DNA sequence: TGTGCCACCGGACAGGGGTACACTGAAGCTTTCTTT. It specifies CATGQGYTEAFF.